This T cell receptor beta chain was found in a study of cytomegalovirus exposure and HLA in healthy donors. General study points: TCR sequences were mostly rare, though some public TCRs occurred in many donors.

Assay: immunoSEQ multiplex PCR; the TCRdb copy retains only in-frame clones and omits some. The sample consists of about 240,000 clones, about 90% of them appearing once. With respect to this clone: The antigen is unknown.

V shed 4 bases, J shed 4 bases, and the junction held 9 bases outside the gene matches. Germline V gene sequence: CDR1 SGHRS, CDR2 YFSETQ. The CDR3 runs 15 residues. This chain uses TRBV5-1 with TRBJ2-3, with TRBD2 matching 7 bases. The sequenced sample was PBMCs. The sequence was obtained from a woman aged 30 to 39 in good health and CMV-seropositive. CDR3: CASSTGAGEADTQYF. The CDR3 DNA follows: TGCGCCAGCAGCACCGGGGCGGGAGAGGCAGATACGCAGTATTTT.